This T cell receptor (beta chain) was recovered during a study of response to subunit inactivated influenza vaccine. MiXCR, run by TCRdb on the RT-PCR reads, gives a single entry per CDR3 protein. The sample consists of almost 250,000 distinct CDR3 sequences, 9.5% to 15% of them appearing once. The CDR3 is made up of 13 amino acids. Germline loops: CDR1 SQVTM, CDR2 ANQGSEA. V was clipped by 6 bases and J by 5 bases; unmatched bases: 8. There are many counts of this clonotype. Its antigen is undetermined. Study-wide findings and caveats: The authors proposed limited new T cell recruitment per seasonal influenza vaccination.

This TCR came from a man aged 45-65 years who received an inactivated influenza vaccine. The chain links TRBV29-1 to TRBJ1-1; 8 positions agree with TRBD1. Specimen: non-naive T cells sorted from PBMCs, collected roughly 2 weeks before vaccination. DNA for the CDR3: TGCAGCGTGAGCCGGACAGGGAGGACTGAAGCTTTCTTT. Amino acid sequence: CSVSRTGRTEAFF.